A selection of T cell receptor beta chains follows, all from one sample in a study of cytomegalovirus exposure and HLA in healthy donors. The protocol was immunoSEQ multiplex PCR, while the TCRdb copy is restricted to in-frame clones and leaves out a portion. The sample records 95,000 to 130,000 clones, around three quarters being singletons. Source material: PBMCs. The receptor source for this set is a young man in good health and CMV-seropositive. Both conserved end residues are part of each CDR3.

TRBV6-5,16,CASSSPGTSGSYEQYF
TRBV6-4,14,CASSEGDSNQPQHF
TRBV27,15,CATKNLGTGLHEQYF
TRBV7-2,15,CASSLVGRQGNEQYF
TRBV19,14,CASSMAGGPYEQYF
TRBV6-5,15,CASSNRDSGYNEQFF
TRBV2,15,CASRLRFDSSHEQYF
TRBV4-2,16,CASSSAQGSGANVLTF
TRBV6-8,17,CASSYSIFVGGQETQYF
TRBV4-3,15,CASSQDGGPPDTQYF
TRBV18,18,CASSPRPGAIGFADTQYF
TRBV4-2,13,CASSQEPTYTQYF
TRBV19,16,CASTPTRDRNRNTIYF
TRBV28,15,CASSLGGLRDTEAFF
TRBV5-1,15,CASSRGQGSNEKLFF
TRBV6-5,14,CASSIAVALETQYF
TRBV9,14,CASSLGSPNEKLFF
TRBV28,14,CASRLQGSGYEQYF
TRBV7-6,17,CASSLALMGQRNEKLFF
TRBV27,18,CASSLKTPLRDISHEQYF
TRBV5-1,16,CASSPRQGANSNEQFF
TRBV5-1,15,CASSFSGTGAIEQYF
TRBV5-5,15,CASSFVGDIYNEQFF
TRBV5-1,15,CASSPLSTGWETQYF
TRBV28,14,CASSLEDLVGGYTF
TRBV13,13,CASSSGQAHEQYF
TRBV5-6,13,CACASGIYNEQFF
TRBV6-6,12,CASSYSRAQQYF
TRBV27,13,CASGRESGTEAFF
TRBV4-1,15,CASSQEDRGTYEQYF
TRBV5-1,14,CASSLELIGTGQYF
TRBV11-2,17,CASSRGLAGSSGGTQYF
TRBV6-1,15,CASTATGSLSTEAFF
TRBV5-1,17,CASSEVTRTSGFYEQYF
TRBV7-9,15,CSSSQLTGENTEAFF
TRBV11-3,15,CASSPQGLAGTEAFF
TRBV19,16,CASSIKIRGSYNEQFF
TRBV14,13,CASQEFVHNEQFF
TRBV11-1,16,CASSLRGRGIGETQYF
TRBV7-2,19,CASSPTTQRGGLSYNEQFF
TRBV4-3,16,CASSQDPRGGSEKLFF
TRBV11-3,14,CASSYQGASHGYTF
TRBV15,23,CATSRTLAGVAFYRNSTYNEQFF
TRBV4-2,16,CASSRSEGSGANGLTF
TRBV7-3,17,CASSPSASGRFTDTQYF